Below, 20 T cell receptor beta chains from the same sample are listed, as sequenced in a study of blood T cell repertoires in COVID-19. The table came from immunoSEQ multiplex PCR; TCRdb's copy has only in-frame clones and leaves some out. The sample gives 100,000 or so clones, 92% of which show up once; roughly 5.6% is in the top ten. The source material was peripheral blood. Receptors were obtained from a man in his fifties or sixties with active COVID-19.

The CDR3 nucleotides read TGTGCCAGCAGTGAGAGCCAGGGCCCTGGAAACACCATATATTTT. Translated, it gives CASSESQGPGNTIYF. This chain joins TRBV2 and TRBJ1-3, with D possibly being TRBD1 (5 bases). The CDR3 has 15 residues. Germline V gives CDR1 SNHLY, CDR2 FYNNEI. Trimming took 3 bases from V and 2 from J, leaving 11 bases between them.

This clone occurred once. The chain employs TRBV30 and TRBJ1-1, with D unresolved. Germline CDR1 reads GTSNPN; CDR2 reads SVGIG (reference sequence). V was cut by 0 bases and J by 4 bases, with 9 bases left in between. The CDR3 sequence is 13 residues long. CDR3 protein: CAWSVLGGTEAFF. For the CDR3, the DNA is TGTGCCTGGAGTGTGCTGGGAGGCACTGAAGCTTTCTTT.

This clone was observed once. This sequence joins TRBV2 and TRBJ1-1; D gene unclear. V dropped 7 bases and J dropped 4 bases, with 10 bases sitting between them. The CDR3 is 12 amino acids. Germline V gene sequence: CDR1 SNHLY, CDR2 FYNNEI. The CDR3 nucleotides read TGTGCCAGCAACGCGAGAGTCACTGAAGCTTTCTTT. Amino acid sequence: CASNARVTEAFF.

In this sample, this clone turned up many times. The genes are TRBV30 and TRBJ1-6, with 8 bases that match TRBD1. This CDR3 has 14 residues. J lost 5 bases, V lost 1 base, and 1 base had no gene match. Germline V gene sequence: CDR1 GTSNPN, CDR2 SVGIG (reference sequence). The DNA for the CDR3 is TGTGCCTGGAGTGGGGGACAGGATAATTCACCCCTCCACTTT. Protein: CAWSGGQDNSPLHF.

The chain has TRBV28 and TRBJ2-7; no definite D call. CDR1 is MDHEN and CDR2 is SYDVKM in the germline V gene. The CDR3 runs 13 residues. The V gene lost 5 bases and the J gene lost 3 bases, with 11 bases spanning the gap. CDR3 sequence (DNA): TGTGCCAGCAGTCTTACATTCCGCTACGAGCAGTACTTC. Translating it yields CASSLTFRYEQYF.

This chain connects TRBV10-2 to TRBJ1-1, with 8 bases lining up with TRBD1. The germline V gene has CDR1 WSHSY and CDR2 SAAADI. Germline trimming cut 3 bases from V and 4 bases from J; bases unmatched to any gene: 7. The CDR3 is 15 residues long. CDR3 sequence: CASSEPKTGVTEAFF. CDR3 in DNA: TGCGCCAGCAGTGAACCCAAGACAGGGGTCACTGAAGCTTTCTTT.

This clone has only one observation. The gene calls are TRBV9 and TRBJ2-1; no definite D call. Between the trimmed V and J ends, which lost 0 bases and 0 bases, there was a span of 13 bases. Germline V gene sequence: CDR1 SGDLS, CDR2 YYNGEE. The length of the CDR3 is 17 residues. The CDR3 sequence is CASSVANSRSSYNEQFF. Written as DNA, the CDR3 is TGTGCCAGCAGCGTAGCTAACAGCCGAAGCTCCTACAATGAGCAGTTCTTC.

The chain uses TRBV3-1 (or the pseudogene TRBV3-2) and TRBJ2-2; the D gene is possibly TRBD2 (6 bases). V was clipped by 5 bases and J by 4 bases, with 29 bases between them. The germline V gene encodes CDR1 LGHDT and CDR2 YNNKEL (reference sequence). The CDR3 extends over 20 amino acids. The CDR3 region is CASSLKPLLAYRGSTGELFF. The CDR3 DNA follows: TGTGCCAGCAGCTTAAAACCCCTCTTAGCCTATCGGGGGAGCACCGGGGAGCTGTTTTTT.

This CDR3 reads CASSVGQGNTEAFF. The CDR3 DNA reads TGTGCCAGCAGTGTGGGACAGGGGAACACTGAAGCTTTCTTT. The chain carries TRBV2 and TRBJ1-1; 9 positions agree with TRBD1. The length of the CDR3 is 14 residues. J was trimmed by 1 base and V by 4 bases; bases with no gene match: 1. Germline V CDR1 and CDR2: SNHLY, FYNNEI.

V usage is TRBV2 and J usage is TRBJ2-2; D is possibly TRBD1 (6 bases). The CDR3 consists of 15 residues. V was pared by 6 bases and J by 3 bases, with 14 bases between. Germline-derived CDR1 and CDR2 are SNHLY and FYNNEI. This CDR3 is CASSTRGGHTGELFF. CDR3 nucleotide sequence: TGTGCCAGCAGCACCAGGGGTGGGCACACCGGGGAGCTGTTTTTT. The complete variable domain, with remaining parts taken from reference TRBV2 and TRBJ2-2, reads EPEVTQTPSHQVTQMGQEVILRCVPISNHLYFYWYRQILGQKVEFLVSFYNNEISEKSEIFDDQFSVERPDGSNFTLKIRSTKLEDSAMYFCASSTRGGHTGELFFGEGSRLTVL.

This rearrangement joins TRBV4-1 to TRBJ2-1; the D gene is possibly TRBD2 (5 bases). The CDR3 runs 16 residues. The V and J ends lost 3 bases and 0 bases respectively, with 12 bases between them. CDR1 MGHRA and CDR2 YSYEKL come from the germline V gene. The CDR3 sequence: CASSHRTLSSYNEQFF. CDR3 nucleotide sequence: TGCGCCAGCAGCCATAGGACTCTGAGCTCCTACAATGAGCAGTTCTTC.

This rearrangement joins TRBV6-6 to TRBJ1-1; 7 bases align to TRBD1. The J segment lost 1 base and the V segment lost 5 bases, leaving 16 bases of the junction unmatched. The germline gives CDR1 MNHNY, CDR2 SVGAGI (reference sequence). This CDR3 spans 18 amino acids. In DNA form, the CDR3 reads TGTGCCAGCAGTCGCGTTCCGCTATACAGGGGAACGAACACTGAAGCTTTCTTT. Translating it yields CASSRVPLYRGTNTEAFF.

V usage is TRBV30 and J usage is TRBJ2-1, with 9 bases lining up with TRBD2. Germline V CDR1 and CDR2: GTSNPN, SVGIG (reference sequence). This CDR3 has 15 amino acids. J gave up 3 bases and V 2 bases, and 5 bases lay outside the gene matches. CDR3 sequence (DNA): TGTGCCTGGAGTCAGGCTAGCGGGAACTACAATGAGCAGTTCTTC. As protein: CAWSQASGNYNEQFF.

The chain carries TRBV9 and TRBJ2-3; 9 bases line up with TRBD2. Germline V gene sequence: CDR1 SGDLS, CDR2 YYNGEE. V lost 0 bases to trimming and J lost 1 base; unmatched junction nucleotides: 3. The CDR3 runs 16 residues. CDR3 sequence: CASSVVAGDGTDTQYF. CDR3 bases: TGTGCCAGCAGCGTAGTAGCGGGAGACGGCACAGATACGCAGTATTTT.

The chain uses TRBV28 and TRBJ2-7, with TRBD1 matching over 7 bases. CDR1 and CDR2 from the germline V gene are MDHEN and SYDVKM. V lost 4 bases and J lost 2; bases outside the gene matches: 5. The CDR3 length is 14 residues. CDR3 sequence reads: CASSSGTVPYEQYF. CDR3 nucleotides: TGTGCCAGCAGTTCCGGGACAGTGCCCTACGAGCAGTACTTC.

Worth noting for this clone: Distinct nucleotide sequences in the sample also encode this CDR3. J is TRBJ2-7 and V is TRBV20-1; TRBD1 aligns across 7 bases. CDR1 and CDR2 from the germline V gene are DFQATT and SNEGSKA (reference sequence). J was trimmed by 6 bases and V by 3 bases; bases with no gene match: 2. The CDR3 has 11 residues. Here the CDR3 reads CSARTGREQYF. As DNA, the CDR3 is TGCAGTGCTAGGACAGGGCGCGAGCAGTACTTC.

The chain links TRBV15 to TRBJ2-5; 9 nucleotides align to TRBD2. The CDR3 sequence is 15 residues long. After removal of 5 bases from V and 1 base from J, the junction contained 5 bases not matched to a gene. Germline CDR1 LNHNV, CDR2 YYDKDF (reference sequence). This CDR3 is CATSARLAAQETQYF. Here the CDR3 DNA reads TGTGCCACCAGCGCCCGACTAGCGGCCCAAGAGACCCAGTACTTC. Full variable domain (missing parts from reference TRBV15 and TRBJ2-5): DAMVIQNPRYQVTQFGKPVTLSCSQTLNHNVMYWYQQKSSQAPKLLFHYYDKDFNNEADTPDNFQSRRPNTSFCFLDIRSPGLGDTAMYLCATSARLAAQETQYFGPGTRLLVL.

The chain uses TRBV11-3 and TRBJ1-1; D might be TRBD1 (5 bases). Germline assignment: CDR1 SGHNT and CDR2 YENEEA. Trimming removed 5 bases from V and 7 bases from J, with 14 bases in between. The CDR3 is 13 amino acids. As DNA, the CDR3 is TGTGCCAGCAGCCCTAATGACAGAAATGAAGCTTTCTTT. This codes for CASSPNDRNEAFF.

The J gene is TRBJ2-1, the V gene TRBV10-1; TRBD2 agrees at 10 bases. J gave up 3 bases and V 5 bases, and 1 base lay outside the gene matches. The germline CDR1 and CDR2 sequences are WNHNN and SYGVQD (reference sequence). This CDR3 is built from 14 residues. The CDR3, as DNA: TGCGCCAGCAGTCCTAGCGGGGGCTACAATGAGCAGTTCTTC. It is translated as CASSPSGGYNEQFF.

This chain connects TRBV10-3 to TRBJ2-5, with D perhaps TRBD2 (5 bases). Trimming pared 6 bases from V and 1 base from J, leaving 15 bases between. Germline V gives CDR1 ENHRY, CDR2 SYGVKD. This CDR3 region has 15 residues. CDR3 loop: CAIRGGGRGQETQYF. As DNA, the CDR3 is TGTGCCATCAGAGGTGGTGGTCGGGGCCAAGAGACCCAGTACTTC.